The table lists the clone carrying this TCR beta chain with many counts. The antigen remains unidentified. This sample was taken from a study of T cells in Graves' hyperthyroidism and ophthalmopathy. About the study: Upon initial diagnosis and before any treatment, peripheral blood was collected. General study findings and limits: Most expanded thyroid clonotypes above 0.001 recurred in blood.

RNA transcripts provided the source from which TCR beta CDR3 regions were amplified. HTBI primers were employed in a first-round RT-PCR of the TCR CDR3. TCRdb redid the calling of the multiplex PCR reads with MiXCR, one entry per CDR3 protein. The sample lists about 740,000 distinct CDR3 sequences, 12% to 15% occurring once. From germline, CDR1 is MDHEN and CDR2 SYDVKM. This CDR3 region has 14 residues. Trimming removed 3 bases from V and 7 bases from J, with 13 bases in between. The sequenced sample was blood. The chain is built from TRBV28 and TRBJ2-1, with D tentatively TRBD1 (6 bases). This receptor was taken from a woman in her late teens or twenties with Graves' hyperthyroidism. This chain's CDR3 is CASSFINRVNEQFF. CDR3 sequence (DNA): TGTGCCAGCAGTTTTATTAACAGGGTTAATGAGCAGTTCTTC.